A selection of T cell receptor beta chains follows, all from one sample in a study of cytomegalovirus exposure and HLA in healthy donors. TCRdb keeps only in-frame clones here, not all; method: immunoSEQ multiplex PCR. The sample lists about 150,000 clones; 75% to 85% were seen once. The sequenced sample was PBMCs. These receptors were collected from a man in his forties or fifties in good health and CMV-seropositive. The CDR3 runs from the conserved cysteine through the conserved F or W.

v_gene,CDR3aa
TRBV5-1,CASSLSGDTQYF
TRBV4-2,CASSQDERGGNGNEQFF
TRBV28,CATGGPGELFF
TRBV10-1,CASSARGEGEAFF
TRBV19,CASSTRRDRLYYGYTF
TRBV5-1,CASSYLGLAGGQREQFF
TRBV10-3,CAISESFGGATDTQYF
TRBV7-8,CASSRTGASTEAFF
TRBV7-3,CASSRDGGPNYGYTF
TRBV5-1,CASSLAGRGIQFNEQFF
TRBV7-8,CASTPMGQTHTEAFF
TRBV5-4,CASSSIHAAGETQYF
TRBV18,CASSPGQPRMNTEAFF
TRBV29-1,CSVEAADTQYF
TRBV15,CATSRDMTSGPETQYF
TRBV9,CASSGRTSRDTQYF
TRBV27,CASSPLPGGPYEQYF
TRBV7-9,CASSLGQGHGNTIYF
TRBV5-4,CASSSTGGRNYGYTF
TRBV29-1,CSVLGAITGELFF
TRBV4-1,CASSCGQKETQYF
TRBV5-1,CASSLAGGGAFYEQYF
TRBV25-1,CASSAAQGIYTEAFF
TRBV5-4,CASSLEGADTQYF
TRBV7-9,CASSDTGYGYTF
TRBV5-5,CASSLWTGSNYGYTF
TRBV29-1,CSVWTGKNTEAFF
TRBV19,CASKLAGVYNEQFF
TRBV9,CASSGGQLNTEAFF
TRBV28,CASRPGTGAGHEQFF
TRBV29-1,CSVDLAGSYNEQFF
TRBV10-1,CASSGQGITEAFF
TRBV6-5,CASLGAQYF
TRBV6-1,CASSEGDRWSEKLFF
TRBV6-1,CASSELWSGTSGSSGYNEQFF
TRBV11-2,CASSLEDRAREELFF
TRBV9,CASSALSSGDSPLHF
TRBV9,CASSVAAGGYEQYF
TRBV5-1,CASSLGVQANYGYTF
TRBV5-1,CASSYPRDNGYGYTF